This T cell receptor beta chain emerged from a study of blood T cell repertoires in COVID-19. Study-wide background: T cells, B-cell-depleted T cells, or PBMCs supplied cDNA or gDNA.

Sequencing used immunoSEQ multiplex PCR; TCRdb keeps in-frame clones, though not all of them. The sample has about 120,000 clones, roughly four fifths seen once. Looked up from germline, CDR1 is GTSNPN and CDR2 is SVGIG (reference sequence). This CDR3 is built from 15 residues. The ends were cut back, 1 base at V and 0 bases at J, with 12 bases in the middle. This sequence was found in a human donor in a cohort sampled during active COVID-19. Specimen: peripheral blood. This chain links TRBV30 with TRBJ1-1; D unresolved. The CDR3 loop is CAWSGGRGMNTEAFF. CDR3 coding DNA: TGTGCCTGGAGTGGAGGACGGGGAATGAACACTGAAGCTTTCTTT.